The 20 T cell receptor beta chains below were found in one sample sequenced in a study of T-cell memory formation after mild COVID-19. From the 5' RACE reads, TCRdb called clonotypes with MiXCR, one entry per CDR3 protein. This repertoire shows around 200,000 distinct CDR3 sequences, more than 25% found once; its top ten account for 10% to 12%. The sample consisted of PBMCs or a T cell subset sorted from them (not recorded which). The source is an adult woman who had mild COVID-19 (a few samples of this study predate the infection). Cell type and time point are not known.

The V call is TRBV4-2, the J call TRBJ2-3, with TRBD1 matching over 10 bases. Germline assignment: CDR1 LGHNA and CDR2 YNFKEQ. V was clipped by 3 bases and J by 4 bases; unmatched bases: 7. This CDR3 comprises 16 residues. The CDR3 region has the DNA TGTGCCAGCAGCCAGGACGGACAGGGGGACGCAGATACGCAGTATTTT. It yields the protein CASSQDGQGDADTQYF.

This sequence joins TRBV21-1 and TRBJ2-7; the table's D call, TRBD2, was not checked against the DNA. TRBV21-1 is listed as a pseudogene. The CDR3 has 15 amino acids. The CDR3 protein is CASGTSGASSYEQYF. The CDR3 bases are TGTGCCAGCGGGACTAGCGGGGCCAGCTCCTACGAGCAGTACTTC.

This clonotype appeared many times. V is TRBV20-1 and J is TRBJ1-5; the D is unclear. The length of the CDR3 is 12 residues. Germline V gene data show CDR1 as DFQATT and CDR2 as SNEGSKA (reference sequence). Deletions cut 3 bases from V and 6 bases from J, with 9 bases between. The CDR3 coding sequence is TGCAGTGCTAGGAGCTTCGGTCAGCCCCAGCATTTT. Its translation is CSARSFGQPQHF.

This clonotype occurred a few times. V usage is TRBV20-1 and J usage is TRBJ2-1; tentative D call: TRBD2 (5 bases). V was cut by 6 bases and J by 6 bases, with 12 bases left in between. The CDR3 contains 12 residues. The germline V gene has CDR1 DFQATT and CDR2 SNEGSKA (reference sequence). The CDR3 DNA reads as TGCAGTGCAAGAACTAGTCGCAATGAGCAGTTCTTC. Translated: CSARTSRNEQFF.

This clonotype appeared a few times. The V and J genes are TRBV30 and TRBJ2-2; 8 bases align to TRBD1. The trim removed 4 bases at V and 8 bases at J, leaving 6 bases unmatched. Looked up from germline, CDR1 is GTSNPN and CDR2 is SVGIG (reference sequence). This CDR3 region has 13 residues. As DNA, the CDR3 is TGTGCCTGGACAGGGGGCGCATGGGGGGAGCTGTTTTTT. It specifies CAWTGGAWGELFF.

The V and J genes are TRBV7-8 and TRBJ2-6, with D possibly matching TRBD2 (7 bases). The V and J ends lost 3 bases and 4 bases respectively, with 19 bases between them. The CDR3 consists of 18 residues. From germline, CDR1 is SGHVS and CDR2 FQNEAQ. In DNA, the CDR3 is TGTGCCAGCAGCTTCTTGGGGGGGCTCCCCTCCGGGGCCAACGTCCTGACTTTC. Amino acids: CASSFLGGLPSGANVLTF.

The chain couples TRBV19 to TRBJ2-6; no clear D gene. V lost 8 bases and J 4 bases, leaving 9 bases between the germline ends. This CDR3 region has 13 residues. The germline V gene encodes CDR1 LNHDA and CDR2 SQIVND (reference sequence). The CDR3 bases are TGTGCCAGTGAAACGTCCGGGGCCAACGTCCTGACTTTC. This gives the protein CASETSGANVLTF.

This chain uses TRBV24-1 with TRBJ2-1; D uncertain. Trimming removed 4 bases at V and 6 bases at J, with 9 bases between. The V gene's germline CDR1 is KGHDR and CDR2 SFDVKD. This CDR3 spans 13 amino acids. The CDR3 protein is CATSELTGNEQFF. As DNA, the CDR3 is TGTGCCACCAGTGAACTAACGGGCAATGAGCAGTTCTTC.

This clonotype was recorded a few times. V gene TRBV29-1 combines with J gene TRBJ2-1; D not resolved. The CDR3 is 14 residues long. CDR1 and CDR2 from the germline V gene are SQVTM and ANQGSEA. The germline V and J ends were trimmed by 3 bases and 0 bases, with 9 bases remaining between them. The CDR3 here is CSVEGRYSYNEQFF. DNA of the CDR3: TGCAGCGTTGAGGGCCGATACTCCTACAATGAGCAGTTCTTC.

This clonotype was counted between two and nine times. CDR3 protein: CASSLGGLAGFPTDTQYF. CDR3 DNA sequence: TGTGCCAGCAGCTTAGGGGGACTAGCGGGATTCCCCACAGATACGCAGTATTTT. The rearrangement joins TRBV7-9 to TRBJ2-3; 13 bases are shared with TRBD2. The CDR3 length is 18 residues. Trimming removed 1 base from V and 2 bases from J; junction bases left unmatched: 6. Germline V CDR1 and CDR2: SEHNR, FQNEAQ (reference sequence).

This clonotype turned up a few times. The gene calls are TRBV3-1 and TRBJ2-1; TRBD2 matches 11 bases. The V and J ends lost 4 bases and 0 bases, in that order; junction bases with no gene match: 8. CDR3 size: 18 residues. CDR1 is LGHDT and CDR2 is YNNKEL in the germline V gene (reference sequence). In DNA, the CDR3 is TGTGCCAGCAGCCCGGGACTAGCGGCTCGAAGCTCCTACAATGAGCAGTTCTTC. Translation: CASSPGLAARSSYNEQFF.

This clonotype was seen a few times. The chain combines TRBV12-3 or TRBV12-4 with TRBJ1-2, with D possibly matching TRBD1 (5 bases). The V and J ends lost 1 base and 8 bases respectively, with 17 bases between them. The CDR3 extends over 15 amino acids. CDR3 in amino acids: CASSLGGTGIEGYTF. DNA for the CDR3: TGTGCCAGCAGTTTAGGAGGAACAGGAATTGAGGGCTACACCTTC.

This clonotype was seen only a few times. The CDR3 DNA follows: TGTGCCACGTCCATACATAGTGCCCAGAACACTGAAGCTTTCTTT. It encodes CATSIHSAQNTEAFF. This chain uses TRBV27 with TRBJ1-1; D unresolved. Trimming took off 10 bases at V and 1 base at J, with 19 bases between the two ends. CDR3 length equals 15 residues. Germline assignment: CDR1 MNHEY and CDR2 SMNVEV (reference sequence).

In this sample, this clonotype turned up once. J is TRBJ1-2 and V is TRBV7-9; D uncertain. The CDR3 is made up of 12 amino acids. Per germline, CDR1 SEHNR and CDR2 FQNEAQ (reference sequence). V shed 4 bases and J shed 8 bases, with 11 bases lying between them. The CDR3 protein is CASSSGPAGYTF. CDR3 sequence (DNA): TGTGCCAGCAGCTCAGGTCCTGCGGGCTACACCTTC.

This chain connects TRBV5-1 to TRBJ2-3; 10 nucleotides match TRBD2. The CDR3 totals 15 residues. The germline CDR1 and CDR2 sequences are SGHRS and YFSETQ. V gave up 3 bases and J gave up 4 bases; unmatched junction bases: 5. CDR3 coding DNA: TGCGCCAGCAGCTCAGCGGGGGGGCGGCCAGATACGCAGTATTTT. Residues: CASSSAGGRPDTQYF. Using reference TRBV5-1 and TRBJ2-3 for the parts outside the CDR3, the full variable domain is KAGVTQTPRYLIKTRGQQVTLSCSPISGHRSVSWYQQTPGQGLQFLFEYFSETQRNKGNFPGRFSGRQFSNSRSEMNVSTLELGDSALYLCASSSAGGRPDTQYFGPGTRLTVL.

This clonotype has more than one count but fewer than ten. The V and J genes are TRBV27 and TRBJ1-5; TRBD1 might be the D (5 bases). This CDR3 is 16 amino acids long. V lost 2 bases and J lost 3, with 14 bases in between. Looked up from germline, CDR1 is MNHEY and CDR2 is SMNVEV (reference sequence). The DNA of the CDR3 is TGTGCCAGCAGTTTAGGGGGTTCGGCTATCAATCAGCCCCAGCATTTT. Amino acid sequence: CASSLGGSAINQPQHF.

The CDR3 sequence: CASSLAQDRANYGYTF. In DNA, the CDR3 is TGTGCCAGCAGCTTAGCCCAGGACAGGGCTAACTATGGCTACACCTTC. This chain uses TRBV7-9 with TRBJ1-2, with 8 bases that match TRBD1. V was clipped by 0 bases and J by 0 bases; unmatched bases: 3. Germline CDR1 SEHNR, CDR2 FQNEAQ (reference sequence). CDR3 length: 16 amino acids.

The rearrangement uses TRBV20-1 and TRBJ1-1; D remains unclear. Germline lookup yields CDR1 DFQATT and CDR2 SNEGSKA (reference sequence). V was clipped by 5 bases and J by 1 base, with 8 bases between them. There are 12 residues in the CDR3. The DNA of the CDR3 is TGCAGTGCTGCGACCGGGAACACTGAAGCTTTCTTT. Its protein product is CSAATGNTEAFF.

This clonotype appeared many times. The chain couples TRBV12-3 or TRBV12-4 to TRBJ2-2; no clear D. The V gene lost 6 bases and the J gene lost 2 bases, with 4 bases spanning the gap. The CDR3 covers 12 residues. The CDR3 region has the DNA TGTGCCAGCAGCCCTAACACCGGGGAGCTGTTTTTT. This translates into CASSPNTGELFF.

The genes are TRBV20-1 and TRBJ1-1; possibly TRBD1 for D (5 bases). CDR3 length: 14 amino acids. In germline, CDR1 is DFQATT, CDR2 SNEGSKA (reference sequence). V shed 1 base and J shed 6 bases, with 15 bases lying between them. For the CDR3, the DNA is TGCAGTGCTAGAGTTAAAGGGAGGGGACCTGAAGCTTTCTTT. It is translated as CSARVKGRGPEAFF.